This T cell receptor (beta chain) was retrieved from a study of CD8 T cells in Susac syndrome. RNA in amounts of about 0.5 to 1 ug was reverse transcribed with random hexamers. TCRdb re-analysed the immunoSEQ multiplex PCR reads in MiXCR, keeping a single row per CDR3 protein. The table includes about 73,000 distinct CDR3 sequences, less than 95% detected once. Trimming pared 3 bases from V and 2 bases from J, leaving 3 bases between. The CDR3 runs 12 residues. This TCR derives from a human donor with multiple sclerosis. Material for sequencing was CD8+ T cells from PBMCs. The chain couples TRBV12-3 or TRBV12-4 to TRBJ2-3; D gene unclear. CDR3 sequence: CASSLYTDTQYF. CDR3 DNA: TGTGCCAGCAGTTTGTACACAGATACGCAGTATTTT.